The entry that follows covers one T cell receptor (beta chain) sequence. Its cognate antigen is unknown. These data belong to a study of T cell responses to AZD1222 COVID-19 vaccine. Only in-frame clones appear in the TCRdb table, and some are missing; sequencing was by immunoSEQ multiplex PCR. The sample has roughly 140,000 clones, about 91% seen once. The study, taken as a whole, reports: Increased Spike-specific TCR breadth and depth were observed after two AZD1222 doses.

This CDR3 has 16 residues. V lost 0 bases, J lost 4 bases, and 13 bases lay in between. Germline lookup yields CDR1 MNHEY and CDR2 SVGEGT. The chain couples TRBV6-2 or TRBV6-3 to TRBJ2-1; possibly TRBD1 or TRBD2 for D (5 bases each). Here the sequenced sample was peripheral blood, taken on day 0 of AZD1222 vaccination. The TCR sequence derives from an adult in good health. The CDR3 sequence is CASSYSGVLTYNEQFF. The CDR3 DNA reads as TGTGCCAGCAGTTACTCGGGGGTACTTACTTACAATGAGCAGTTCTTC.